The rows below give T cell receptor beta chains drawn from one sample of a study of T-cell reconstitution after alpha-beta-depleted transplantation in children. One entry per CDR3 protein results from TCRdb running MiXCR on the PCR reads. The sample comprises some 300,000 distinct CDR3 sequences, 7.5% to 9% of which are singletons, and 8.5% to 9.5% rests with the top ten. Sequencing was performed on peripheral blood, taken 360 days after TCRalphabeta/CD19-depleted stem cell transplant. The receptors here all came from a female patient aged 2-9 years who had a stem cell transplant for Fanconi anemia, so the T cells may come from the graft donor. Both conserved end residues are part of each CDR3. A D gene is named only where the DNA matches it firmly. The listing skips clone size in some rows; elsewhere it reads once, few, many or a size class.

TRBV5-1	TRBJ2-1	TRBD2	many	CASSFTSVRNNEQFF	TGCGCCAGCAGCTTTACTAGCGTCAGAAACAATGAGCAGTTCTTC
TRBV29-1	TRBJ2-3	.	many	CSVDGLRTDTQYF	TGCAGCGTTGATGGGCTCCGCACAGATACGCAGTATTTT
TRBV5-6	TRBJ2-5	TRBD2	many	CASSPQGLARETQYF	TGTGCCAGCAGCCCCCAGGGACTAGCTAGGGAGACCCAGTACTTC
TRBV12-3/TRBV12-4	TRBJ1-3	.	many	CASSFLRGSGNTIYF	TGTGCCAGCAGTTTCCTCAGGGGATCGGGAAACACCATATATTTT
TRBV6-2/TRBV6-3	TRBJ2-2	TRBD1	.	CASSYNRGRADTGELFF	TGTGCCAGCAGTTATAACAGGGGGCGCGCGGACACCGGGGAGCTGTTTTTT
TRBV14	TRBJ1-1	.	.	CASSQDFRRYTEAFF	TGTGCCAGCAGCCAAGATTTTCGCAGGTATACTGAAGCTTTCTTT
TRBV7-2	TRBJ2-3	.	many	CASSLVAASTDTQYF	TGTGCCAGCAGCTTAGTAGCGGCTAGCACAGATACGCAGTATTTT
TRBV11-2	TRBJ1-4	TRBD1	few	CASSRLAGTGNVKLFF	TGTGCCAGCAGCCGATTGGCCGGGACAGGGAATGTCAAACTGTTTTTT
TRBV7-9	TRBJ2-7	.	.	CASSFWDTSYEQYF	TGTGCCAGCAGCTTTTGGGACACCTCCTACGAGCAGTACTTC
TRBV5-1	TRBJ1-1	TRBD1	many	CASSLGPPDRALAFF	TGCGCCAGCAGCTTGGGCCCTCCTGACAGGGCCTTGGCTTTCTTT